Below, 7 T cell receptor beta chains from the same sample are listed, as sequenced in a study of cytomegalovirus exposure and HLA in healthy donors. The PCR had 60 Vbeta and 13 Jbeta primers. Only in-frame clones appear in the TCRdb table, and some are missing; sequencing was by immunoSEQ multiplex PCR. The table records 100,000 to 150,000 clones, about four fifths of them present only once. Sample: PBMCs. All receptors derive from a man aged 25 to 40 in good health and CMV-seronegative.

There are a few counts of this clone. The J gene is TRBJ1-1, the V gene TRBV10-3; maybe TRBD1 (5 bases). Between the trimmed V and J ends, which lost 0 bases and 8 bases, there was a span of 7 bases. The CDR3 consists of 12 residues. Germline lookup yields CDR1 ENHRY and CDR2 SYGVKD. CDR3 sequence (DNA): TGTGCCATCAGTGAGTCCTCAGGGGAAGCTTTCTTT. Translating it yields CAISESSGEAFF.

This chain uses TRBV4-2 with TRBJ2-7, with 11 bases matching TRBD2. CDR1 and CDR2 from the germline V gene are LGHNA and YNFKEQ. This CDR3 has 15 residues. The junction had 8 bases not matched to a gene; V was cut back by 4 bases and J by 6 bases. The CDR3 nucleotides read TGTGCCAGCAGCCCCGAGTGGCTAGCGGGAGGCGAGCAGTACTTC. Amino acids: CASSPEWLAGGEQYF.

The V call is TRBV19, the J call TRBJ2-5; D possibly corresponds to TRBD2 (7 bases). CDR1 LNHDA and CDR2 SQIVND come from the germline V gene (reference sequence). The CDR3 runs 15 residues. Trimming left V 3 bases short and J 5 bases short, with 16 bases between. This CDR3 is CASSIKGGKRETQYF. In nucleotides, the CDR3 is TGTGCCAGTAGTATTAAGGGGGGGAAACGTGAGACCCAGTACTTC.

The V gene is TRBV12-2, the J gene TRBJ2-1; the table names TRBD2, a call not compared with the DNA. TRBV12-2 has pseudogene status. The CDR3 is 17 residues long. DNA for the CDR3: TGTGCAAGTCGCTCTAGTGACACGACTAGCGGGTACAATGAGCAGTTCTTC. As protein: CASRSSDTTSGYNEQFF.

The chain couples TRBV9 to TRBJ2-6; weak D call: TRBD2 (6 bases). Trimming pared 1 base from V and 1 base from J, leaving 18 bases between. CDR1 and CDR2 from the germline V gene are SGDLS and YYNGEE. The CDR3 covers 19 residues. The CDR3, as DNA: TGTGCCAGCAGCGTATTCGAATTGGACGGGGGATCTGGGGCCAACGTCCTGACTTTC. It specifies CASSVFELDGGSGANVLTF.

This clone was counted between two and nine times. The rearrangement links TRBV30 to TRBJ2-3; perhaps TRBD2 as D (6 bases). Trimming pared 0 bases from V and 8 bases from J, leaving 12 bases between. In germline, CDR1 is GTSNPN, CDR2 SVGIG (reference sequence). The length of the CDR3 is 13 residues. The CDR3 protein is CAWSVLGRTTQYF. The CDR3 DNA sequence: TGTGCCTGGAGTGTACTGGGGAGGACTACGCAGTATTTT.

This chain links TRBV7-8 with TRBJ1-4; 8 bases match TRBD1. The V gene's germline CDR1 is SGHVS and CDR2 FQNEAQ. This CDR3 region has 14 residues. Trimming cost V 5 bases and J 8 bases; bases outside gene matches: 7. The CDR3 loop is CASSQTGGREKLFF. DNA for the CDR3: TGTGCCAGCAGCCAAACAGGGGGTCGAGAAAAACTGTTTTTT.